This T cell receptor beta chain was recovered during a study of T cell responses to AZD1222 COVID-19 vaccine. In the study overall: Combined were second doses at about 4 or about 12 weeks.

Germline V gene sequence: CDR1 PRHDT, CDR2 FYEKMQ (reference sequence). The CDR3 loop spans 16 amino acids. J lost 1 base, V lost 5 bases, and 8 bases had no gene match. Data came from immunoSEQ multiplex PCR; TCRdb stores just in-frame clones and leaves some out. The sample lists about 100,000 clones; 88% were seen once. The sequencing used peripheral blood, collected on day 0 of AZD1222 vaccination. The J gene is TRBJ2-3, the V gene TRBV13; TRBD2 agrees at 8 bases. The receptor comes from an adult in good health. CDR3 loop: CASSAGTRLRTDTQYF. The CDR3, as DNA: TGTGCCAGCAGCGCTGGGACTAGATTGCGCACAGATACGCAGTATTTT.